The next 30 T cell receptor beta chains were all read from a single sample in a study of T cell responses to AZD1222 COVID-19 vaccine. The table came from immunoSEQ multiplex PCR; TCRdb's copy has only in-frame clones and leaves some out. The table shows 100,000 to 150,000 clones, with about 89% occurring only once. The specimen comprised peripheral blood, sampled 28 days after the second AZD1222 dose. The receptors here all came from an adult who received the AZD1222 COVID-19 vaccine.

The chain links TRBV4-2 to TRBJ1-2; weak D call: TRBD1 (5 bases). V lost 4 bases, J lost 2 bases, and 11 bases lay in between. Germline assignment: CDR1 LGHNA and CDR2 YNFKEQ. CDR3 size: 14 residues. Here the CDR3 DNA reads TGTGCCAGCAGCCGGAACAGGCTCAACTATGGCTACACCTTC. This sequence encodes CASSRNRLNYGYTF.

In DNA, the CDR3 is TGTGCCAGCAGCCGAAAACTACCTAGGGCCTACAATGAGCAGTTCTTC. It encodes CASSRKLPRAYNEQFF. The genes are TRBV11-2 and TRBJ2-1; D uncertain. The CDR3 extends over 16 amino acids. The germline V gene has CDR1 SGHAT and CDR2 FQNNGV. Between the trimmed V and J ends, which lost 5 bases and 2 bases, there was a span of 16 bases.

This chain connects TRBV5-1 to TRBJ2-5; D uncertain. Trimming left V 4 bases short and J 1 base short, with 5 bases between. CDR3 length equals 12 residues. Per the germline V gene, CDR1 is SGHRS and CDR2 is YFSETQ. In nucleotides, the CDR3 is TGCGCCAGCAGCGCCGTCCAAGAGACCCAGTACTTC. The encoded protein is CASSAVQETQYF.

V usage is TRBV7-9 and J usage is TRBJ2-5; D is perhaps TRBD1 or TRBD2 (6 bases each). V was clipped by 1 base and J by 3 bases, with 15 bases between them. The CDR3 runs 16 residues. Per the germline V gene, CDR1 is SEHNR and CDR2 is FQNEAQ (reference sequence). Here the CDR3 reads CASSLGIRGGEETQYF. The CDR3 DNA is TGTGCCAGCAGCTTAGGCATCAGGGGAGGAGAAGAGACCCAGTACTTC.

The V and J genes are TRBV4-3 and TRBJ1-2, with D maybe TRBD1 (5 bases). The CDR3 runs to 13 residues. The germline V gene encodes CDR1 LGHNA and CDR2 YSLEER. V lost 4 bases and J lost 6, with 12 bases in between. CDR3: CASSPVGAHGYTF. The CDR3 nucleotides are TGCGCCAGCAGCCCGGTCGGGGCGCATGGCTACACCTTC.

The rearrangement uses TRBV5-4 and TRBJ2-1, with a tentative D call TRBD2 (5 bases). Trimming removed 4 bases at V and 3 bases at J, with 14 bases between. This CDR3 comprises 15 residues. Germline V gene sequence: CDR1 SGHNT, CDR2 YYREEE (reference sequence). This CDR3 reads CASSTPARDYNEQFF. In nucleotides, the CDR3 is TGTGCCAGCAGCACCCCCGCACGGGACTACAATGAGCAGTTCTTC.

This chain joins TRBV14 and TRBJ1-6; possibly TRBD1 for D (6 bases). This CDR3 has 14 amino acids. V lost 4 bases, J lost 14 bases, and 18 bases lay in between. The V gene's germline CDR1 is SGHDN and CDR2 FVKESK. The CDR3, as DNA: TGTGCCAGCAGCCGATCTGACTTCGGGGGCACCCTCCACTTT. It is translated as CASSRSDFGGTLHF.

The genes are TRBV3-1 (or the pseudogene TRBV3-2) and TRBJ2-5, with D maybe TRBD2 (5 bases). With 2 bases removed from V and 5 bases from J, the gap between germline ends came to 12 bases. The CDR3 has 14 residues. CDR1 is LGHDT and CDR2 is YNNKEL in the germline V gene (reference sequence). The CDR3 spells CASSQNPGGETQYF. CDR3 sequence (DNA): TGTGCCAGCAGCCAAAACCCGGGCGGGGAGACCCAGTACTTC.

The chain recombines TRBV4-3 with TRBJ2-3; 8 nucleotides agree with TRBD2. V trimming: 0 bases; J trimming: 6 bases; junction bases outside the gene matches: 5. The CDR3 totals 15 residues. The germline gives CDR1 LGHNA, CDR2 YSLEER. The CDR3 region is CASSQDPAGGDTQYF. The CDR3, as DNA: TGCGCCAGCAGCCAAGATCCCGCGGGAGGTGATACGCAGTATTTT.

V and J are TRBV7-6 and TRBJ1-6; a possible D gene is TRBD1 (5 bases). CDR3 size: 16 residues. V lost 5 bases and J 0 bases, leaving 11 bases between the germline ends. Germline V gene data show CDR1 as SGHVS and CDR2 as FNYEAQ. Written as DNA, the CDR3 is TGTGCCAGCAGCAACCGGGGGAGCTCCTATAATTCACCCCTCCACTTT. This encodes CASSNRGSSYNSPLHF.

The sample holds a few counts of this clone. This sequence joins TRBV27 and TRBJ2-7; perhaps TRBD1 as D (8 bases). V lost 7 bases, J lost 0 bases, and 13 bases lay in between. The CDR3 loop spans 14 amino acids. Germline V gene data show CDR1 as MNHEY and CDR2 as SMNVEV (reference sequence). Here the CDR3 reads CASKRDRSSYEQYF. The DNA for the CDR3 is TGTGCCAGCAAGCGGGACAGGAGCTCCTACGAGCAGTACTTC.

The genes are TRBV7-2 and TRBJ2-1; perhaps TRBD1 as D (6 bases). The CDR3 is made up of 17 amino acids. Between the trimmed V and J ends, which lost 0 bases and 3 bases, there was a span of 15 bases. Germline-derived CDR1 and CDR2 are SGHTA and FQGNSA. The CDR3 nucleotides are TGTGCCAGCAGCTTAGCACAGGGACGGAATATCTACAATGAGCAGTTCTTC. Its protein product is CASSLAQGRNIYNEQFF.

This clone was seen a few times. The J gene is TRBJ2-5, the V gene TRBV2; the match to TRBD1 covers 8 bases. Trimming took 9 bases from V and 8 from J; bases not matched to a gene: 11. This CDR3 has 13 residues. Germline CDR1 SNHLY, CDR2 FYNNEI. CDR3 in DNA: TGTGCCAGAGAAAACCAGGACAGGGCAACCCAGTACTTC. Its translation: CARENQDRATQYF.

The rearrangement joins TRBV6-2 or TRBV6-3 to TRBJ2-7; the match to TRBD1 covers 12 bases. CDR3 length: 16 residues. V gave up 0 bases and J gave up 7 bases; unmatched junction bases: 7. Germline V gene sequence: CDR1 MNHEY, CDR2 SVGEGT. Written as DNA, the CDR3 is TGTGCCAGCAGTTACTCACCGGGACAGGGGGCGTGGGAGCAGTACTTC. This sequence encodes CASSYSPGQGAWEQYF.

This clone counts as medium-sized. The CDR3 sequence is CASSLLARGGMGTEAFF. CDR3 nucleotides: TGTGCCAGCAGTTTATTAGCGAGGGGCGGAATGGGCACTGAAGCTTTCTTT. This chain joins TRBV27 and TRBJ1-1; possible D gene TRBD1, 5 bases. Germline lookup yields CDR1 MNHEY and CDR2 SMNVEV (reference sequence). V lost 1 base and J 4 bases, leaving 19 bases between the germline ends. CDR3 size: 17 residues.

This clone showed up just once. The chain couples TRBV9 to TRBJ2-2; no reliable D call. Looked up from germline, CDR1 is SGDLS and CDR2 is YYNGEE. The CDR3 is made up of 14 amino acids. V dropped 5 bases and J dropped 3 bases, with 11 bases sitting between them. CDR3 amino acids: CASRAQDYTGELFF. CDR3 DNA sequence: TGTGCCAGCAGGGCGCAGGATTACACCGGGGAGCTGTTTTTT.

This chain links TRBV9 with TRBJ2-1; D gene ambiguous. Germline loops: CDR1 SGDLS, CDR2 YYNGEE. The V end lost 6 bases, the J end lost 5 bases, and 15 bases lay between the germline ends. The CDR3 runs 14 residues. CDR3 protein: CASNTGQGDNEQFF. CDR3 bases: TGTGCCAGCAATACGGGTCAAGGCGACAATGAGCAGTTCTTC. Using reference TRBV9 and TRBJ2-1 for the parts outside the CDR3, the full variable domain is DSGVTQTPKHLITATGQRVTLRCSPRSGDLSVYWYQQSLDQGLQFLIQYYNGEERAKGNILERFSAQQFPDLHSELNLSSLELGDSALYFCASNTGQGDNEQFFGPGTRLTVL.

V usage is TRBV7-3 and J usage is TRBJ2-3; 8 nucleotides align to TRBD1. This CDR3 is 16 amino acids long. Germline CDR1 reads SGHTA; CDR2 reads FQGTGA. After removal of 7 bases from V and 2 bases from J, the junction contained 11 bases not matched to a gene. In nucleotides, the CDR3 is TGTGCCAGCACCCGACCGACAGGGGACCCCACAGATACGCAGTATTTT. Translating gives CASTRPTGDPTDTQYF.

This clone was counted between two and nine times. V is TRBV27 and J is TRBJ1-2, with D possibly TRBD1 on 5 matching bases. CDR3 length equals 16 residues. In germline, CDR1 is MNHEY, CDR2 SMNVEV (reference sequence). V lost 2 bases to trimming and J lost 4 bases, with 17 bases between them. CDR3 in DNA: TGTGCCAGCAGTTTAGGGAGTACAGGATTACCCTATGGCTACACCTTC. Translation: CASSLGSTGLPYGYTF.

The chain links TRBV19 to TRBJ1-1; the D gene is possibly TRBD1 (6 bases). V lost 7 bases and J lost 5, with 11 bases in between. The CDR3 length is 12 residues. The germline V gene encodes CDR1 LNHDA and CDR2 SQIVND (reference sequence). CDR3 loop: CASTGAGTEAFF. The CDR3, as DNA: TGTGCCAGTACAGGGGCTGGGACTGAAGCTTTCTTT. Drawing the rest from reference TRBV19 and TRBJ1-1, the complete variable domain is DGGITQSPKYLFRKEGQNVTLSCEQNLNHDAMYWYRQDPGQGLRLIYYSQIVNDFQKGDIAEGYSVSREKKESFPLTVTSAQKNPTAFYLCASTGAGTEAFFGQGTRLTVV.

This rearrangement joins TRBV9 to TRBJ2-7, with 8 bases aligning to TRBD1. The germline V gene encodes CDR1 SGDLS and CDR2 YYNGEE. After removal of 0 bases from V and 3 bases from J, the junction contained 2 bases not matched to a gene. The CDR3 sequence is 14 residues long. The CDR3 loop reads CASSVGDRNYEQYF. For the CDR3, the DNA is TGTGCCAGCAGCGTAGGGGACAGGAACTACGAGCAGTACTTC.

V gene TRBV5-1 combines with J gene TRBJ2-3; perhaps TRBD1 as D (6 bases). This CDR3 contains 15 residues. V dropped 4 bases and J dropped 0 bases, with 12 bases sitting between them. Germline V CDR1 and CDR2: SGHRS, YFSETQ. The CDR3 DNA reads TGCGCCAGCAGCCAAGGGACAACTAGCACAGATACGCAGTATTTT. Protein: CASSQGTTSTDTQYF.

This clone was seen only a few times. V is TRBV18 and J is TRBJ2-7, with TRBD1 as a possible D gene (6 bases). Between the trimmed V and J ends, which lost 2 bases and 6 bases, there was a span of 11 bases. The CDR3 contains 13 residues. CDR1 and CDR2 from the germline V gene are KGHSH and LQKENI. The DNA for the CDR3 is TGTGCCAGCTCACCAACCCGAGGGGGCGAGCAGTACTTC. Translated: CASSPTRGGEQYF. The entire variable domain, with the rest obtained from reference TRBV18 and TRBJ2-7, is as follows: NAGVMQNPRHLVRRRGQEARLRCSPMKGHSHVYWYRQLPEEGLKFMVYLQKENIIDESGMPKERFSAEFPKEGPSILRIQQVVRGDSAAYFCASSPTRGGEQYFGPGTRLTVT.

This clone appeared a few times. J is TRBJ1-2 and V is TRBV27; 9 bases fit TRBD1. CDR1 is MNHEY, CDR2 SMNVEV, per germline (reference sequence). The J segment lost 2 bases and the V segment lost 2 bases, leaving 6 bases of the junction unmatched. The CDR3 length is 16 residues. The CDR3 sequence is CASSLRATGGNYGYTF. For the CDR3, the DNA is TGTGCCAGCAGTTTAAGGGCGACAGGGGGAAACTATGGCTACACCTTC.

This chain connects TRBV27 to TRBJ1-6, with D maybe TRBD1 (5 bases). The germline gives CDR1 MNHEY, CDR2 SMNVEV (reference sequence). The CDR3 totals 16 residues. The V end was cut by 5 bases, the J end by 10 bases, with 21 bases between. CDR3 bases: TGTGCCAGCAGTCCCCTGGGGGGGTCCCCTGGGTCACCCCTCCACTTT. Amino acids: CASSPLGGSPGSPLHF.

The rearrangement links TRBV3-1 (or the pseudogene TRBV3-2) to TRBJ1-2; D not certain. Per the germline V gene, CDR1 is LGHDT and CDR2 is YNNKEL (reference sequence). Trimming removed 2 bases at V and 3 bases at J, with 7 bases between. This CDR3 region has 13 residues. The CDR3 nucleotides read TGTGCCAGCAGCCAATTCATGGACTATGGCTACACCTTC. This gives the protein CASSQFMDYGYTF.

The V gene is TRBV27, the J gene TRBJ1-2, with D perhaps matching TRBD1 (6 bases). CDR1 MNHEY and CDR2 SMNVEV come from the germline V gene (reference sequence). The V and J ends lost 6 bases and 8 bases respectively, with 16 bases between them. This CDR3 has 13 residues. CDR3 bases: TGTGCCAGCAGCTCTAGGGGGGCAGGGGGCTACACCTTC. It is translated as CASSSRGAGGYTF.

The rearrangement uses TRBV6-5 and TRBJ2-1, with TRBD2 matching over 10 bases. Looked up from germline, CDR1 is MNHEY and CDR2 is SVGAGI. V dropped 4 bases and J dropped 5; count of bases not matched to a gene: 5. CDR3 size: 15 residues. The CDR3 spells CASSSLAGVDNEQFF. The CDR3 region has the DNA TGTGCCAGCAGTTCTCTAGCGGGGGTTGACAATGAGCAGTTCTTC.

The CDR3 DNA is TGTGCCAGCAGCTTGTTCAACTACAATGAGCAGTTCTTC. As protein: CASSLFNYNEQFF. This chain links TRBV5-5 with TRBJ2-1; D unclear. The CDR3 covers 13 residues. V dropped 1 base and J dropped 3 bases, with 5 bases sitting between them. In germline, CDR1 is SGHKS, CDR2 YYEKEE (reference sequence).

V gene TRBV7-9 combines with J gene TRBJ1-5, with a possible D match to TRBD1 (5 bases). V was cut by 4 bases and J by 5 bases, with 9 bases left in between. This CDR3 is 13 amino acids long. The germline V gene encodes CDR1 SEHNR and CDR2 FQNEAQ (reference sequence). The CDR3 protein is CASSYSGDQPQHF. Here the CDR3 DNA reads TGTGCCAGCAGCTACTCGGGGGATCAGCCCCAGCATTTT.